This TCR beta chain appears in the sequencing data of a study of Ad26.COV2.S vaccination and SARS-CoV-2 variants. Overall study: Donor got 5x10^10 or 1x10^11 viral particles of Ad26.COV2.S.

Sequencing was performed with immunoSEQ multiplex PCR; in TCRdb, only in-frame clones are kept and a portion is missing. Among 300,000 to 400,000 clones listed, about 85% were seen once. V was shortened by 8 bases and J by 6 bases, with 10 bases between the two germline ends. The CDR3 totals 11 residues. The V gene's germline CDR1 is MGHDK and CDR2 SYGVNS. A note on this clone: What it binds is not known.

The treatment here: around 19 received Ad26.COV2.S at low or high dose, single or two shots; about five received placebo; per-sample allocation not given. The investigators took samples on day 63 after the first vaccine or placebo injection. Findings and caveats of the study: Substantial post-vaccination breadth of spike-specific CD8+ and CD4+ T cell responses was reported.

V usage is TRBV25-1 and J usage is TRBJ1-1, with D perhaps matching TRBD1 (5 bases). This clonotype originated in a person aged 18-65 years who received the Ad26.COV2.S COVID-19 vaccine or a placebo. The input for sequencing was peripheral blood, taken in a trial of Ad26.COV2.S vaccine versus placebo. Here the CDR3 DNA reads TGTGCCAGCCGGGGAGGGGCTGAAGCTTTCTTT. The encoded protein is CASRGGAEAFF.